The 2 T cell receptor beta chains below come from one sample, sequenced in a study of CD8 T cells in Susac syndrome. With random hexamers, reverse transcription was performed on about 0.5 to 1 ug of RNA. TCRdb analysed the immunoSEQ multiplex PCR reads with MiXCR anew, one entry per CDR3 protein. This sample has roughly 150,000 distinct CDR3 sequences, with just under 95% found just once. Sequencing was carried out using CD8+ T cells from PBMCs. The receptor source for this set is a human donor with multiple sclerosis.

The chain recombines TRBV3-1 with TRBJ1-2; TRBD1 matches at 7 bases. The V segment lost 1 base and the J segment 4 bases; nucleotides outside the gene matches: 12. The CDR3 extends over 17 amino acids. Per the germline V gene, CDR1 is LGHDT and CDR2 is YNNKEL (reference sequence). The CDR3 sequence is CASSQGPRGPRFYGYTF. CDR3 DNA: TGTGCCAGCAGCCAAGGGCCAAGGGGGCCCCGCTTCTATGGCTACACCTTC.

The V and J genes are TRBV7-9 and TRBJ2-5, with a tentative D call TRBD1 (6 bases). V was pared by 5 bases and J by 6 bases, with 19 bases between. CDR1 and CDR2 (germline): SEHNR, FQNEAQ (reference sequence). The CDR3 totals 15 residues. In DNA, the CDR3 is TGTGCCAGCAGCACGTCCCGGGACACCCCGAAGACCCAGTACTTC. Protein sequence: CASSTSRDTPKTQYF.